The T cell receptor (beta chain) described here comes from a study of blood T cell repertoires in COVID-19. CDR3 length: 12 residues. Trimming stripped 4 bases from V and 8 bases from J, with 8 bases between. Original processing methods: Reference gene primer amplification gave estimated nucleated cell counts. Sequencing used immunoSEQ multiplex PCR; TCRdb keeps in-frame clones, though not all of them. From that table come the V and J calls and clone size; the DNA was used to work out D and trimming. The data show roughly 48,000 clones, with over 70% seen just once and about 5% held by the top ten. Sequencing was performed on peripheral blood. The TCR originated in a human donor in a cohort sampled during active COVID-19. The chain couples TRBV12-3 or TRBV12-4 to TRBJ1-4; D gene ambiguous. CDR3 loop: CASSSISEKLFF. The CDR3 nucleotides are TGTGCCAGCAGTTCAATAAGCGAAAAACTGTTTTTT.